This T cell receptor beta chain was observed in a study of shared clonotypes between healthy human individuals (dated by TCRdb to 2020 to 2022). In the study overall: The cohort comprised two women and a few men aged 18 to 49 years. For each donor, three plates each were used for CD4 naive and CD4 memory, two plates were used for CD8 naive, and one plate was used for CD8 memory. To estimate repertoire size and how much clonotype sharing occurs between individuals, the study deeply sequenced the blood TCR repertoires of roughly 5 healthy adults. To increase sequencing depth and limit assay-specific biases, TCR repertoire library preparation and sequencing were carried out by different laboratories using diverse techniques. Each donor's leukapheresis produced roughly between about 0.8 and 10 billion PBMCs. What the research found in general, with its limitations: Naive subsets generally had larger estimated clonotype richness than memory subsets. Compared with non-shared clonotypes, the clonotypes found in all four sorted-subset donors had higher generation probabilities. Pairwise subsampling indicated that sequencing depth was expected to affect the degree of clonotype sharing among donors. Even with the large sequencing depth, rarefaction of the sorted-subset datasets indicated that sequencing was incomplete. Roughly 5% of naive CD4, more than 3% of naive CD8, about 2.1% of memory CD4, and approximately 0.4% of memory CD8 clonotypes were shared across four donors. The small number of donors limited the genetic and exposure-history diversity represented. Only blood was sampled, and tissue TCR repertoires likely differ from those in blood.

TCR CDR3 regions were amplified from genomic DNA by multiplex PCR using the deep immunoSEQ assay. Extracted genomic DNA from each cell subset was spread evenly across all wells of several immunoSEQ 96-well plates, with each plate serving as a replicate. Each replicate PCR for sorted subsets received about 220 ng genomic DNA, equal to roughly 29,000 T cell genomes. The purified libraries were quantified using a Qubit 3.0 fluorometer, sized with a Bioanalyzer 2100, and then quantified again using the KAPA Library Quantification kit. Every immunoSEQ 96-well plate was sequenced on a separate single-read 150-cycle Illumina NextSeq 550 flow cell. On the study's bioinformatics: Because the immunoSEQ output held only junctional sequences and lacked quality scores, the filtering could not match the filtering applied to full-length reads. Sequences were annotated with PyIR, a Python wrapper for IgBLAST v1.9, using IMGT germline references to assign V/J genes and CDR3. Reads were filtered out if the reads had weak V/J assignments (E-value above 1e-6), no CDR3, stop codons, out-of-frame junctions, or ambiguous translated residues. V3J clonotypes were defined as sequences sharing the same inferred V gene, J gene, and CDR3 amino acid sequence. The percentage overlap between two repertoires was calculated by dividing the number of shared unique clonotypes by the size of the smaller repertoire. Repertoire richness was assessed with RTK rarefaction, the Chao1 estimator, and Recon v2.1 estimates of unobserved clonotypes. Generation probabilities for all TCRbeta clonotypes obtained by the gDNA method from a few donors were computed using OLGA. TCRdb's version of the immuneACCESS table is confined to in-frame rearrangements and falls short of the full clone set. An unresolved V gene accounts for under half of the shortfall where checked; the remainder is of unknown origin. V and J calls and clone size are given by that table; D and trimming were obtained from the DNA. The sample table records 1.5 million to 1.9 million clones; approximately 98% of these occur just once. 0.4% to 0.45% of the sample goes to the ten largest clones.

The CDR3 has 14 amino acids, counting the end cysteine and phenylalanine. The entry retains the CDR3 DNA only, 42 bases that are in frame from base 1. Compared with germline, V lacks 6 bases and J lacks 4 bases; bases without a gene match: 9. Per the germline V gene, MNHNS is the CDR1 and SASEGT is the CDR2. The donors were healthy, HIV-negative adults with no recently reported acute infections or vaccinations. All donors were Caucasian adults living in Nashville, Tennessee, USA. CD4+ T cells were enriched through magnetic negative selection, after which naive cells were positively selected on CD45RA and the remaining negative fraction served as the memory subset. After blood collection by leukapheresis, PBMCs were isolated using Ficoll-Histopaque density gradient centrifugation and then cryopreserved in the vapor phase of liquid nitrogen. Analytical flow cytometry was used to check the purity and quantity of every magnetically sorted T cell population. Genomic DNA was isolated from each sorted fraction and quantified by UV absorbance on a Nanodrop 2000c.

Remarks on this clone: Its antigen remains unidentified. Base qualities are not provided; no much larger clone lies one nucleotide away.

The chain uses TRBV6-1 and TRBJ2-7, with 7 bases in between that match TRBD2. Sequenced: naive CD4+ T cells sorted from blood. Taken with the paper, the label for cell subset or site translates to: CD45RA+ positively selected. This TCR was recovered from a man aged 30-40 years in good health. The CDR3 has the sequence CASRSPSGWYEQYF. The DNA sequence is given as TGTGCCAGCAGATCCCCTAGCGGCTGGTACGAGCAGTACTTC.